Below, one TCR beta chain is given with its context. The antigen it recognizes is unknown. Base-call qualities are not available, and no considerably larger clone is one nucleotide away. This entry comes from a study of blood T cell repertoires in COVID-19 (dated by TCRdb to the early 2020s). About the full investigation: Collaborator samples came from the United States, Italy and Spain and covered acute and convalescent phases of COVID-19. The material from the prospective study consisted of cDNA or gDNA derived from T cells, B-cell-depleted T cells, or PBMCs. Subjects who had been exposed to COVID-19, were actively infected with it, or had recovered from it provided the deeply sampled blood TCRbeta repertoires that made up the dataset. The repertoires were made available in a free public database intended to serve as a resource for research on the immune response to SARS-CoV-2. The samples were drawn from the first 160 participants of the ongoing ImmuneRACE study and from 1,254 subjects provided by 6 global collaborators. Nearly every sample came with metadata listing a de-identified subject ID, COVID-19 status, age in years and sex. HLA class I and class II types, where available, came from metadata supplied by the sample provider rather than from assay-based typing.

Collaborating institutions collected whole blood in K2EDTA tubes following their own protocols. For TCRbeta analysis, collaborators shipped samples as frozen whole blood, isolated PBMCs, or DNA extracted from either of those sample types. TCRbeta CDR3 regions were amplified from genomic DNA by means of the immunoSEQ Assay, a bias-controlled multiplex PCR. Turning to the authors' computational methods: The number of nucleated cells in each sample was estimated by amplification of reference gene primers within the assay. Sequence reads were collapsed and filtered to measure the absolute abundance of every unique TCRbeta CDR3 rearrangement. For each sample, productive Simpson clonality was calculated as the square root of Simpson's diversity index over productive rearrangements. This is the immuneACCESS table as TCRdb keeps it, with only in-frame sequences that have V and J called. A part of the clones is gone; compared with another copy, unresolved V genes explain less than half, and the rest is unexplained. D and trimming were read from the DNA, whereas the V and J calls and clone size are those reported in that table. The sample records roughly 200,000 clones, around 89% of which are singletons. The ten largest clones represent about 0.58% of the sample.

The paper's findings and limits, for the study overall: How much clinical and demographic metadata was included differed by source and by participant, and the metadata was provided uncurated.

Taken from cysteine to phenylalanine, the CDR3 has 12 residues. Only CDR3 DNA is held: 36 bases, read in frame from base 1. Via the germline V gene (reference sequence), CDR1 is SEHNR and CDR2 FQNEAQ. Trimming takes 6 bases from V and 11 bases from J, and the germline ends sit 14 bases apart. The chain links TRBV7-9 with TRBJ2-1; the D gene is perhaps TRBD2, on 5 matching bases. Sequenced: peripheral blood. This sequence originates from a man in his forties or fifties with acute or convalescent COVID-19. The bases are TGTGCCAGCAGTCCTGGACTCCGCAAGCAGTTCTTC. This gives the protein CASSPGLRKQFF.